These T cell receptor beta chains were read from a single sample in a study of CD8 T cells in Susac syndrome. TCRdb processed the immunoSEQ multiplex PCR reads anew with MiXCR; each CDR3 protein has one entry. This sample has 150,000 to 160,000 distinct CDR3 sequences; 85% to 95% occur once, and the top ten carry 0.16%. Sequencing used CD4+ T cells from PBMCs. All receptors come from a human donor with Susac syndrome. CDR3s include the opening cysteine and the closing phenylalanine or tryptophan. The D gene is left open where the match is weak. Some rows mark clone size as missing; the rest say once, few, many or name a class of expanded clone.

V: TRBV7-2; D: -; size: -; J: TRBJ1-2; DNA: TGTGCCACCATGGGGAGGGTTACTAACTATGGCTACACCTTC; CDR3: CATMGRVTNYGYTF
V: TRBV12-3/TRBV12-4; D: TRBD2; size: -; J: TRBJ2-1; DNA: TGTGCCAGCAGTTTAGCACGAGGTAGCGGGGGTAGGGAGCAGTTCTTC; CDR3: CASSLARGSGGREQFF
V: TRBV4-3; D: -; size: once; J: TRBJ1-2; DNA: TGCGCCAGCAGCCAAGTTATTACAGCCTATGGCTACACCTTC; CDR3: CASSQVITAYGYTF
V: TRBV29-1; D: -; size: -; J: TRBJ2-1; DNA: TGCAGCGTTGTGGGGGTGGCTGAGCAGTTCTTC; CDR3: CSVVGVAEQFF
V: TRBV5-1; D: TRBD1; size: -; J: TRBJ2-1; DNA: TGCGCCAGCAGCATTGGACAGGGGGGCTACAATGAGCAGTTCTTC; CDR3: CASSIGQGGYNEQFF
V: TRBV7-8; D: TRBD1; size: -; J: TRBJ2-1; DNA: TGTGCCAGCAGCTTTTGGGACAGCTTAAACAATGAGCAGTTCTTC; CDR3: CASSFWDSLNNEQFF
V: TRBV15; D: -; size: -; J: TRBJ1-2; DNA: TGTGCCACCAGCAGAGCAGGGAACTATGGCTACACCTTC; CDR3: CATSRAGNYGYTF
V: TRBV29-1; D: -; size: -; J: TRBJ2-6; DNA: TGCAGCGTTTGGGTGTCTGGGGCCAACGTCCTGACTTTC; CDR3: CSVWVSGANVLTF
V: TRBV18; D: -; size: once; J: TRBJ2-7; DNA: TGTGCCAGCTCACGGCTGGATTACGAGCAGTACTTC; CDR3: CASSRLDYEQYF
V: TRBV6-5; D: TRBD1; size: -; J: TRBJ2-7; DNA: TGTGCCAGCAGCTTCGCCGACAGGGCCGAGCAGTACTTC; CDR3: CASSFADRAEQYF
V: TRBV18; D: -; size: -; J: TRBJ2-1; DNA: TGTGCCAGCTCACCGTCGTATGGCAATGAGCAGTTCTTC; CDR3: CASSPSYGNEQFF
V: TRBV20-1; D: -; size: -; J: TRBJ2-1; DNA: TGCAGTGCTAGTGCAGTAAATGAGCAGTTCTTC; CDR3: CSASAVNEQFF
V: TRBV6-2/TRBV6-3; D: -; size: -; J: TRBJ2-6; DNA: TGTGCCAGCGGGCGAGCCGGGGCCAACGTCCTGACTTTC; CDR3: CASGRAGANVLTF
V: TRBV3-1; D: TRBD2; size: -; J: TRBJ2-7; DNA: TGTGCCAGCAGCCAAGAGTCCCCCCCAGCGGGGTACGAGCAGTACTTC; CDR3: CASSQESPPAGYEQYF
V: TRBV14; D: -; size: -; J: TRBJ2-5; DNA: TGTGCCAGCAGCCAAGGGGGAAGAGAGACCCAGTACTTC; CDR3: CASSQGGRETQYF
V: TRBV29-1; D: -; size: -; J: TRBJ2-3; DNA: TGCAGCGTTGAAGGGGTGGATGGCGGCACAGATACGCAGTATTTT; CDR3: CSVEGVDGGTDTQYF
V: TRBV20-1; D: -; size: -; J: TRBJ2-1; DNA: TGCAGTGCTAGGGACCTCTACAATGAGCAGTTCTTC; CDR3: CSARDLYNEQFF
V: TRBV2; D: -; size: -; J: TRBJ2-1; DNA: TGTGCCAGCAGTGCTGAGGGGCGCAGGAGTCAGTTCTTC; CDR3: CASSAEGRRSQFF
V: TRBV4-2; D: TRBD1; size: -; J: TRBJ1-1; DNA: TGTGCCAGCAGCCAAGATCTGGGAGGGGGCGGTGAAGCTTTCTTT; CDR3: CASSQDLGGGGEAFF
V: TRBV3-1; D: -; size: -; J: TRBJ2-3; DNA: TGTGCCAGCAGCCAAGATCCCGGCACAGATACGCAGTATTTT; CDR3: CASSQDPGTDTQYF
V: TRBV7-2; D: -; size: once; J: TRBJ2-3; DNA: TGTGCCAGCAGCTTAAAGGATACGCAGTATTTT; CDR3: CASSLKDTQYF
V: TRBV7-2; D: TRBD1; size: -; J: TRBJ1-1; DNA: TGTGCCAGCAGCTTATTTGAGGGGGCGCGGACTGAAGCTTTCTTT; CDR3: CASSLFEGARTEAFF
V: TRBV29-1; D: -; size: -; J: TRBJ1-6; DNA: TGCAGCGTACAACAGGGTGGCGATAATTCACCCCTCCACTTT; CDR3: CSVQQGGDNSPLHF
V: TRBV6-5; D: -; size: -; J: TRBJ2-6; DNA: TGTGCCAGCAGTTACTCCAGGGGCTCTGGGGCCAACGTCCTGACTTTC; CDR3: CASSYSRGSGANVLTF
V: TRBV2; D: TRBD2; size: -; J: TRBJ2-5; DNA: TGTGCCAGCATCCCGAAAAGCTTAGCGGGGGGGGAGACCCAGTACTTC; CDR3: CASIPKSLAGGETQYF
V: TRBV19; D: -; size: -; J: TRBJ2-7; DNA: TGTGCCAGTAGTATTCAGCTGGGCTCCTACGAGCAGTACTTC; CDR3: CASSIQLGSYEQYF
V: TRBV7-9; D: TRBD1; size: -; J: TRBJ1-1; DNA: TGTGCCAGCAGCTTAGCAAAGGCAGGGGGAAGTCAGAAAGGACTTGAAGCTTTCTTT; CDR3: CASSLAKAGGSQKGLEAFF
V: TRBV3-1; D: -; size: once; J: TRBJ2-7; DNA: TGTGCCAGCAGCCAACGGAACAGAAAATACGAGCAGTACTTC; CDR3: CASSQRNRKYEQYF
V: TRBV18; D: -; size: -; J: TRBJ2-3; DNA: TGTGCCAGCTCACCGCCGGGTTTTGGGAGCGGCACAGATACGCAGTATTTT; CDR3: CASSPPGFGSGTDTQYF
V: TRBV7-8; D: TRBD1; size: -; J: TRBJ2-7; DNA: TGTGCCAGCAGCTTCGACCGGACAGGTGATCAGTACTTC; CDR3: CASSFDRTGDQYF
V: TRBV7-2; D: -; size: -; J: TRBJ2-2; DNA: TGTGCCAGCAGCCAGGACAAGGCGAACACCGGGGAGCTGTTTTTT; CDR3: CASSQDKANTGELFF
V: TRBV15; D: TRBD1; size: -; J: TRBJ2-2; DNA: TGTGCCACCAGCAGAACCGGCAGGGGGCTCACCGGGGAGCTGTTTTTT; CDR3: CATSRTGRGLTGELFF
V: TRBV15; D: -; size: -; J: TRBJ2-3; DNA: TGTGCCACCAGCAGAGATCGAGCAGATACGCAGTATTTT; CDR3: CATSRDRADTQYF
V: TRBV12-3/TRBV12-4; D: TRBD2; size: -; J: TRBJ2-1; DNA: TGTGCCAGCGCTCCCGGGACTAGCGGATACTTTGAGCAGTTCTTC; CDR3: CASAPGTSGYFEQFF
V: TRBV29-1; D: -; size: -; J: TRBJ1-2; DNA: TGCAGCGATGACCAACGGATGAGGGGCTACACCTTC; CDR3: CSDDQRMRGYTF
V: TRBV15; D: TRBD1; size: -; J: TRBJ1-5; DNA: TGTGCCACCAGCGGAAATGGACAGGGCAATCAGCCCCAGCATTTT; CDR3: CATSGNGQGNQPQHF
V: TRBV6-6; D: -; size: -; J: TRBJ2-5; DNA: TGTGCCAGCAGTTACTCGAGCGGGCTGTGGGAGACCCAGTACTTC; CDR3: CASSYSSGLWETQYF